This T cell receptor (beta chain) was found in a study of CD8 T cells in ankylosing spondylitis. Study findings and constraints: Ankylosing spondylitis blood appeared to carry a characteristic TCR beta motif of several highly homologous variants.

Each CDR3 protein gets one entry after TCRdb re-called the 5' RACE reads with MiXCR. The table includes some 130,000 distinct CDR3 sequences, around 8.5% detected once. This clonotype was seen only a few times. Its antigen is unknown. The sequenced material came from blood, either unsorted or a sorted T cell fraction (not recorded which). This TCR derives from a male donor with ankylosing spondylitis or in good health (not recorded which).

CDR3 in DNA: TGTGCCAGCAGCTTATTAGCGGGAGTAGAGACCCAGTACTTC. This gives the protein CASSLLAGVETQYF. The chain combines TRBV7-9 with TRBJ2-5, with 9 bases that match TRBD2. The trim removed 2 bases at V and 4 bases at J, leaving 2 bases unmatched. The CDR3 contains 14 residues. From germline, CDR1 is SEHNR and CDR2 FQNEAQ (reference sequence).